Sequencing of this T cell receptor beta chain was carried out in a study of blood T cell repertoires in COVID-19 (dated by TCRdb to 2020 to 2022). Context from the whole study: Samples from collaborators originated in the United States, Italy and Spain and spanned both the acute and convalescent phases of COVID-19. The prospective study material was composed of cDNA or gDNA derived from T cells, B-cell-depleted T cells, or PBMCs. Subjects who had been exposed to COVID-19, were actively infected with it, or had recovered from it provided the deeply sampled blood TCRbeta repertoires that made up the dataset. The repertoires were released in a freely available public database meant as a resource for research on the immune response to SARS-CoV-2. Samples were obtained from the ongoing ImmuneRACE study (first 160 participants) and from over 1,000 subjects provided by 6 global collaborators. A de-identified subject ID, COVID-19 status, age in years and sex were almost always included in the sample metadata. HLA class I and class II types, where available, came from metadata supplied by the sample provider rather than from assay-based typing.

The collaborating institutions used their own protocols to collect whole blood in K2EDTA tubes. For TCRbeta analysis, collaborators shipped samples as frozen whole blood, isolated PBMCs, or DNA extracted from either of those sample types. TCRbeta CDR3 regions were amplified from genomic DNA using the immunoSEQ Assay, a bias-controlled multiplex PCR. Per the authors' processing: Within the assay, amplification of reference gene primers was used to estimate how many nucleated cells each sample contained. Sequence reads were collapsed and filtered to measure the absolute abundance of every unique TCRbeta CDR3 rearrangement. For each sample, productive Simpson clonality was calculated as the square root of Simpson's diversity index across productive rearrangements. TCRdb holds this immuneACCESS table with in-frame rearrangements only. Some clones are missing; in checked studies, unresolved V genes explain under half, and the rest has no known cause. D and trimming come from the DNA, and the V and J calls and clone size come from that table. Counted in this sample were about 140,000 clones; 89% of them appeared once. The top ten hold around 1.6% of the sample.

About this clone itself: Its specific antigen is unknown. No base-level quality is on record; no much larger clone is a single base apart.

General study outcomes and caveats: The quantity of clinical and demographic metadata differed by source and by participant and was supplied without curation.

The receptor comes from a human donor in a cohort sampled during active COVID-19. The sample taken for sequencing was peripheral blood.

CDR3 reads: CASSSSHAGISYEQYF. The DNA is as follows: TGTGCCAGCAGCTCATCCCACGCGGGGATCTCCTACGAGCAGTACTTC. The chain couples TRBV3-1 (or the pseudogene TRBV3-2) to TRBJ2-7, with TRBD2 as a weak D call on 6 bases. From its cysteine to its phenylalanine, the CDR3 spans 16 amino acids. The sequence is cut down to CDR3 DNA, 48 bases in frame from base 1. Taken from the germline V gene (reference sequence), the CDR1 and CDR2 loops are LGHDT and YNNKEL. V is cut by 5 bases and J by 0 bases, and the space between the germline ends is 17 bases.